This T cell receptor beta chain derives from a study of blood T cell repertoires in COVID-19. On the study more broadly: PBMCs, B-cell-depleted T cells, or T cells were the source of the cDNA or gDNA that made up the material.

The germline V gene has CDR1 SGHNT and CDR2 YENEEA. The length of the CDR3 is 16 residues. Trimming at V came to 1 base and at J to 3 bases, leaving 5 bases not matched to a gene. This clone was detected once. Methods used by the authors: Reference gene primer amplification gave nucleated cell count estimates. Assay used: immunoSEQ multiplex PCR; TCRdb lists only in-frame clones, some missing. V, J and clone size are those of that table, while D and trimming were read from the DNA. The table shows around 20,000 clones, with about 85% occurring only once. The origin of this receptor is a man aged 65 to 85 with acute or convalescent COVID-19. The V and J genes are TRBV11-3 and TRBJ2-1, with 8 bases that match TRBD1. The sequenced material came from peripheral blood. This chain's CDR3 is CASSLGTGTHYNEQFF. The CDR3 DNA follows: TGTGCCAGCAGCTTAGGGACAGGGACCCACTACAATGAGCAGTTCTTC.